This entry concerns a single TCR beta chain. Sequencing used immunoSEQ multiplex PCR; TCRdb keeps in-frame clones, though not all of them. The sample yields about 170,000 clones, approximately 84% seen once. The source of the sample is a study of blood T cell repertoires in COVID-19. Study-wide context: Acute and convalescent COVID-19 specimens originated in the United States, Italy and Spain.

Germline V gene data show CDR1 as LGHDT and CDR2 as YNNKEL (reference sequence). Trimming took 5 bases from V and 4 from J; bases not matched to a gene: 13. This CDR3 region has 17 residues. The source is a woman older than 75 with COVID-19, enrolled during active disease. The chain employs TRBV3-1 (or the pseudogene TRBV3-2) and TRBJ1-2, with 10 bases lining up with TRBD1. The sequenced sample was peripheral blood. The CDR3 nucleotides read TGTGCCAGCAGCGAAGCCGGGACAGGGGCATATAGCTATGGCTACACCTTC. It translates to CASSEAGTGAYSYGYTF.